The clone carrying this T cell receptor beta chain was seen repeatedly, ten times or more. Its antigen is currently unknown. The data were taken from a study of T cell repertoires in cytomegalovirus infection. Study context: Indications came from public TCR beta signatures; they pointed to CMV infection and to a matching HLA type.

Study-level findings and limits: CMV carriers having the relevant HLA were flagged by cumulative public TCR beta family frequency. There were HLA-C-restricted CMV-specific TCR beta clonotypes dominating the ex vivo response.

TCRdb processed the reads anew with MiXCR; each CDR3 protein has one entry. The sample has roughly 76,000 distinct CDR3 sequences; roughly 3.5% are singletons. The V end was cut by 0 bases, the J end by 5 bases, with 11 bases between. From germline, CDR1 is LGHNA and CDR2 YSLEER. The CDR3 runs 15 residues. The chain joins TRBV4-3 to TRBJ1-5, with D possibly matching TRBD1 (5 bases). The sequence was obtained from a human donor in good health (CMV status not recorded). Some clones in this sample may be carry-over from other donors' samples. The material sequenced was PBMCs. The CDR3 nucleotides read TGCGCCAGCAGCCAAGATGGTGCGGGGCATCAGCCCCAGCATTTT. It specifies CASSQDGAGHQPQHF.